One sample yielded the 16 T cell receptor beta chains listed below, sequenced in a study of T cell responses to AZD1222 COVID-19 vaccine. Produced via immunoSEQ multiplex PCR; TCRdb's table is partial and in-frame only. The data contain about 99,000 clones, approximately 89% of them singletons. The sample consisted of peripheral blood, taken 28 days after the second AZD1222 dose. These receptors were taken from an adult who received the AZD1222 COVID-19 vaccine.

The V and J genes are TRBV29-1 and TRBJ2-7, with D tentatively TRBD2 (5 bases). CDR1 is SQVTM and CDR2 is ANQGSEA in the germline V gene. This CDR3 is built from 12 residues. The V end was cut by 0 bases, the J end by 4 bases, with 7 bases between. DNA of the CDR3: TGCAGCGTTGAAGATCGGGGTTACGAGCAGTACTTC. Translating it yields CSVEDRGYEQYF.

The V and J genes are TRBV19 and TRBJ1-5; D unclear. Germline CDR1 is LNHDA and CDR2 is SQIVND (reference sequence). CDR3 length: 12 amino acids. Trimming removed 4 bases at V and 2 bases at J, with 3 bases between. CDR3 nucleotide sequence: TGTGCCAGTAGTAAGGGCAATCAGCCCCAGCATTTT. Its translation: CASSKGNQPQHF.

This chain links TRBV7-9 with TRBJ1-1; D ambiguous. The CDR3 runs to 11 residues. V was clipped by 8 bases and J by 3 bases, with 7 bases between them. Germline V lookup: CDR1 SEHNR, CDR2 FQNEAQ (reference sequence). This chain's CDR3 is CASARDTEAFF. CDR3 coding DNA: TGTGCCAGCGCCCGGGACACTGAAGCTTTCTTT.

V usage is TRBV9 and J usage is TRBJ2-5, with 8 bases fitting TRBD2. V lost 2 bases and J lost 2; bases outside the gene matches: 8. The CDR3 consists of 16 residues. Germline CDR1 is SGDLS and CDR2 is YYNGEE. The CDR3 nucleotides read TGTGCCAGCAGCGTTTCCGGGACTAGAACACAAGAGACCCAGTACTTC. Protein sequence: CASSVSGTRTQETQYF. The complete variable domain, with remaining parts taken from reference TRBV9 and TRBJ2-5, reads DSGVTQTPKHLITATGQRVTLRCSPRSGDLSVYWYQQSLDQGLQFLIQYYNGEERAKGNILERFSAQQFPDLHSELNLSSLELGDSALYFCASSVSGTRTQETQYFGPGTRLLVL.

The chain employs TRBV5-6 and TRBJ2-7, with 8 bases lining up with TRBD2. The trim removed 0 bases at V and 0 bases at J, leaving 14 bases unmatched. The CDR3 has 19 residues. Germline loops: CDR1 SGHDT, CDR2 YYEEEE. Written as DNA, the CDR3 is TGTGCCAGCAGCTTGGGAGGTCCTAGCGGGTCCGGGTACTCCTACGAGCAGTACTTC. This codes for CASSLGGPSGSGYSYEQYF.

This chain uses TRBV21-1 with TRBJ2-2; TRBD2, the D gene given by the table, was not confirmed from the DNA. TRBV21-1 is reported as a pseudogene. The CDR3 consists of 21 residues. The CDR3 DNA is TGTGCCAGCAGCAAAGACTTGGCGGGACTAGCGGGAGGGTTGGCCACCGGGGAGCTGTTTTTT. Protein: CASSKDLAGLAGGLATGELFF.

The chain couples TRBV28 to TRBJ1-4, with D possibly being TRBD1 (6 bases). Germline CDR1 and CDR2: MDHEN and SYDVKM. This CDR3 is 14 amino acids long. Trimming left V 6 bases short and J 4 bases short, with 12 bases between. CDR3 sequence (DNA): TGTGCCAGCAGGCCCGGGACAATTAATGAAAAACTGTTTTTT. It translates to CASRPGTINEKLFF. Full variable domain (rest looked up from reference TRBV28 and TRBJ1-4): DVKVTQSSRYLVKRTGEKVFLECVQDMDHENMFWYRQDPGLGLRLIYFSYDVKMKEKGDIPEGYSVSREKKERFSLILESASTNQTSMYLCASRPGTINEKLFFGSGTQLSVL.

This sequence joins TRBV6-6 and TRBJ1-2; TRBD1 agrees at 7 bases. Germline-derived CDR1 and CDR2 are MNHNY and SVGAGI (reference sequence). Losses at the gene ends were 4 bases for V and 2 bases for J; bases not matched to a gene: 7. CDR3 length equals 15 residues. The CDR3 reads CASSFTTGQNYGYTF. CDR3 nucleotides: TGTGCCAGCAGTTTCACGACGGGACAGAACTATGGCTACACCTTC.

This chain uses TRBV7-9 with TRBJ1-2; D remains ambiguous. The CDR3 covers 12 residues. Trimming cost V 3 bases and J 14 bases, with 16 bases left between them. Germline V CDR1 and CDR2: SEHNR, FQNEAQ (reference sequence). The CDR3 DNA reads TGTGCCAGCAGCTTCCTGAGTGGTTTCATTACCTTC. Translation: CASSFLSGFITF.

The chain has TRBV5-1 and TRBJ1-2; no reliable D call. Germline V CDR1 and CDR2: SGHRS, YFSETQ. V lost 1 base and J 2 bases, leaving 15 bases between the germline ends. The CDR3 sequence is 16 residues long. CDR3: CASSLRAPRGNYGYTF. The CDR3, as DNA: TGCGCCAGCAGCTTGCGGGCACCGCGTGGGAACTATGGCTACACCTTC.

V is TRBV10-3 and J is TRBJ1-5, with 11 bases fitting TRBD1. Trimming at V came to 10 bases and at J to 2 bases, leaving 16 bases not matched to a gene. CDR3 length equals 18 residues. Germline values: CDR1 ENHRY, CDR2 SYGVKD. The CDR3 DNA reads TGTGCCACCGGGTGGGGGCGGACAGGGGGCGAAGGCAATCAGCCCCAGCATTTT. It yields the protein CATGWGRTGGEGNQPQHF.

V gene TRBV7-9 combines with J gene TRBJ2-1, with TRBD2 identical over 11 bases. The CDR3 has 17 amino acids. The ends lost 5 bases at V and 1 base at J; junction bases unmatched: 7. The germline gives CDR1 SEHNR, CDR2 FQNEAQ (reference sequence). The chain's CDR3 is CASSPLLAGVSYNEQFF. The CDR3 region has the DNA TGTGCCAGCAGCCCACTACTAGCGGGAGTTTCCTACAATGAGCAGTTCTTC.

The chain uses TRBV19 and TRBJ1-1, with D unresolved. From germline, CDR1 is LNHDA and CDR2 SQIVND (reference sequence). The CDR3 loop spans 12 amino acids. Trimming shortened V by 8 bases and J by 0 bases, and 7 bases separated the two germline ends. CDR3 DNA: TGTGCCAGTGGAGGGTTGAACACTGAAGCTTTCTTT. This translates into CASGGLNTEAFF.

The gene calls are TRBV4-2 and TRBJ2-3; perhaps TRBD2 as D (6 bases). The CDR3 extends over 16 amino acids. Germline-derived CDR1 and CDR2 are LGHNA and YNFKEQ. V lost 2 bases, J lost 2 bases, and 14 bases lay in between. For the CDR3, the DNA is TGTGCCAGCAGCCAATGGGGGACTTCGACCACAGATACGCAGTATTTT. Amino acid sequence: CASSQWGTSTTDTQYF.

The chain links TRBV19 to TRBJ1-5; 10 bases are shared with TRBD1. CDR1 and CDR2 (germline): LNHDA, SQIVND (reference sequence). V shed 5 bases, J shed 3 bases, and the junction held 4 bases outside the gene matches. The CDR3 consists of 15 residues. CDR3 protein: CASSAGTGDNQPQHF. CDR3 nucleotides: TGTGCCAGTAGTGCGGGGACAGGGGACAATCAGCCCCAGCATTTT.

This chain's CDR3 is CASRSNTEAFF. As DNA, the CDR3 is TGTGCCAGTAGGTCGAACACTGAAGCTTTCTTT. V is TRBV19 and J is TRBJ1-1, with D uncertain. Germline loops: CDR1 LNHDA, CDR2 SQIVND (reference sequence). The CDR3 covers 11 residues. The germline V and J ends were trimmed by 6 bases and 1 base, with 3 bases remaining between them.